These 25 T cell receptor beta chains were all obtained from the same sample, sequenced in a study of blood T cell repertoires in COVID-19. Measured with immunoSEQ multiplex PCR; TCRdb has only the in-frame clones, and not every one. The repertoire holds about 400,000 clones, with roughly 88% as singletons. The sequenced sample consisted of PBMCs or T cells enriched from blood (not recorded which). All receptors derive from a woman aged 25 to 39 with acute COVID-19.

This rearrangement joins TRBV9 to TRBJ2-1, with 7 bases matching TRBD1. This CDR3 has 18 residues. V was clipped by 0 bases and J by 0 bases; unmatched bases: 9. The V gene's germline CDR1 is SGDLS and CDR2 YYNGEE. The chain's CDR3 is CASSVARDSSPSYNEQFF. CDR3 coding DNA: TGTGCCAGCAGCGTAGCCCGGGACAGCTCACCCTCCTACAATGAGCAGTTCTTC.

V is TRBV5-6 and J is TRBJ2-5; 9 bases agree with TRBD2. CDR1 is SGHDT, CDR2 YYEEEE, per germline. The CDR3 has 16 residues. V was clipped by 2 bases and J by 1 base; unmatched bases: 6. The CDR3: CASSFFRGGAQETQYF. The CDR3 DNA reads TGTGCCAGCAGCTTCTTCCGCGGGGGGGCCCAAGAGACCCAGTACTTC.

The chain is built from TRBV5-1 and TRBJ1-6; no clear D gene. CDR1 SGHRS and CDR2 YFSETQ come from the germline V gene. Trimming shortened V by 0 bases and J by 5 bases, and 3 bases separated the two germline ends. The CDR3 length is 13 residues. Here the CDR3 reads CASSLVNNSPLHF. CDR3 nucleotides: TGCGCCAGCAGCTTGGTAAATAATTCACCCCTCCACTTT.

The chain combines TRBV5-1 with TRBJ1-4; 9 bases match TRBD1. CDR3 length: 15 amino acids. The trim removed 6 bases at V and 8 bases at J, leaving 11 bases unmatched. CDR1 and CDR2 (germline): SGHRS, YFSETQ. The CDR3 region has the DNA TGCGCCAGCAAAAACGGGGACAGGGTCGGCGAAAAACTGTTTTTT. Residues: CASKNGDRVGEKLFF.

This chain uses TRBV4-1 with TRBJ1-2; tentatively, D is TRBD1 (5 bases). Trimming stripped 1 base from V and 7 bases from J, with 10 bases between. The CDR3 extends over 13 amino acids. Per germline, CDR1 MGHRA and CDR2 YSYEKL. The CDR3 coding sequence is TGCGCCAGCAGCCAAGGTGGGGCTCGTGGCTACACCTTC. It translates to CASSQGGARGYTF.

This clone was observed once. The chain links TRBV7-8 to TRBJ1-4; possible D gene TRBD1, 6 bases. V shed 2 bases and J shed 5 bases, with 12 bases lying between them. Germline V gene lookup returns CDR1 SGHVS and CDR2 FQNEAQ. The CDR3 is made up of 15 amino acids. The CDR3 coding sequence is TGTGCCAGCAGCTTACTCAGGGGCGGCAATGAAAAACTGTTTTTT. The encoded protein is CASSLLRGGNEKLFF.

This sequence joins TRBV24-1 and TRBJ1-4; D gene ambiguous. The CDR3 covers 13 residues. The germline CDR1 and CDR2 sequences are KGHDR and SFDVKD. V lost 9 bases and J 4 bases, leaving 11 bases between the germline ends. The CDR3 nucleotides are TGTGCCACCCAAGGACTGAATAATGAAAAACTGTTTTTT. It yields the protein CATQGLNNEKLFF.

The gene calls are TRBV29-1 and TRBJ2-7; a weak D match, TRBD1 (5 bases). V gave up 8 bases and J gave up 1 base, with 9 bases separating them. The CDR3 loop spans 11 amino acids. Germline V gene data show CDR1 as SQVTM and CDR2 as ANQGSEA. CDR3: CSFRVSYEQYF. Written as DNA, the CDR3 is TGCAGCTTCAGGGTTTCCTACGAGCAGTACTTC.

This rearrangement joins TRBV7-9 to TRBJ2-5; 7 bases agree with TRBD2. This CDR3 comprises 15 residues. Germline loops: CDR1 SEHNR, CDR2 FQNEAQ (reference sequence). V dropped 7 bases and J dropped 5; count of bases not matched to a gene: 13. The DNA for the CDR3 is TGTGCCAGCACCCTCCGGGGGGAGGTCTCCGAGACCCAGTACTTC. Translating gives CASTLRGEVSETQYF.

This chain links TRBV10-2 with TRBJ2-7, with D perhaps matching TRBD1 (5 bases). CDR1 and CDR2 from the germline V gene are WSHSY and SAAADI. The CDR3 totals 13 residues. Deletions cut 0 bases from V and 6 bases from J, with 9 bases between. Here the CDR3 DNA reads TGCGCCAGCAGTGAGTCCGGAACAGGCGAGCAGTACTTC. Translating gives CASSESGTGEQYF.

This clone occurred a few times. This chain connects TRBV30 to TRBJ1-1; 9 positions agree with TRBD1. Germline V gene sequence: CDR1 GTSNPN, CDR2 SVGIG (reference sequence). Trimming at V came to 1 base and at J to 10 bases, leaving 10 bases not matched to a gene. CDR3 length: 14 amino acids. This chain's CDR3 is CAWSETTGGFGAFF. CDR3 in DNA: TGTGCCTGGAGTGAGACTACAGGGGGCTTTGGAGCTTTCTTT.

The gene calls are TRBV2 and TRBJ2-7, with no clear D. Germline CDR1 is SNHLY and CDR2 is FYNNEI. V shed 4 bases and J shed 1 base, with 11 bases lying between them. This CDR3 contains 14 residues. CDR3 sequence reads: CASSVPQDSYEQYF. CDR3 DNA sequence: TGTGCCAGCAGTGTTCCCCAGGATTCCTACGAGCAGTACTTC.

This chain joins TRBV10-3 and TRBJ2-7; tentatively, D is TRBD2 (5 bases). The length of the CDR3 is 15 residues. Germline V gene data show CDR1 as ENHRY and CDR2 as SYGVKD. Trimming took off 4 bases at V and 1 base at J, with 14 bases between the two ends. The CDR3 loop is CAISGFGVGSYEQYF. CDR3 DNA: TGTGCCATCAGTGGATTCGGGGTCGGGTCCTACGAGCAGTACTTC.

The genes are TRBV3-1 (or the pseudogene TRBV3-2) and TRBJ1-2; no reliable D call. The germline gives CDR1 LGHDT, CDR2 YNNKEL (reference sequence). Trimming took off 0 bases at V and 4 bases at J, with 12 bases between the two ends. The CDR3 covers 15 residues. The CDR3: CASSQDMAVPYGYTF. Here the CDR3 DNA reads TGTGCCAGCAGCCAAGATATGGCAGTACCCTATGGCTACACCTTC.

The chain employs TRBV29-1 and TRBJ2-1, with TRBD2 matching over 7 bases. Trimming removed 4 bases from V and 0 bases from J; junction bases left unmatched: 6. This CDR3 has 15 amino acids. Germline values: CDR1 SQVTM, CDR2 ANQGSEA. CDR3 sequence (DNA): TGCAGCGTTGCCTCCGGGGGGAGCTCCTACAATGAGCAGTTCTTC. As protein: CSVASGGSSYNEQFF.

The CDR3 loop is CASGSYEKLTGSGVNTEAFF. The CDR3 DNA reads TGTGCTAGTGGTTCCTACGAAAAATTGACAGGGTCGGGAGTGAACACTGAAGCTTTCTTT. The rearrangement joins TRBV12-5 to TRBJ1-1; TRBD1 aligns across 7 bases. In germline, CDR1 is LGHNT, CDR2 FRNRAP. CDR3 length equals 20 residues. Losses at the gene ends were 4 bases for V and 0 bases for J; bases not matched to a gene: 20.

The chain uses TRBV6-5 and TRBJ2-1; D possibly corresponds to TRBD2 (6 bases). The germline gives CDR1 MNHEY, CDR2 SVGAGI. V lost 8 bases to trimming and J lost 2 bases, with 10 bases between them. The CDR3 spans 13 residues. In DNA, the CDR3 is TGTGCCAGCGGGAGGCAGACCTACAATGAGCAGTTCTTC. It translates to CASGRQTYNEQFF.

V gene TRBV18 combines with J gene TRBJ2-7; weak D call: TRBD2 (5 bases). Germline V gives CDR1 KGHSH, CDR2 LQKENI. Deletions cut 2 bases from V and 7 bases from J, with 12 bases between. The CDR3 totals 13 residues. The CDR3 bases are TGTGCCAGCTCACCAACGACAACGGGGGAGCAGTACTTC. Encoded protein: CASSPTTTGEQYF.

The chain links TRBV29-1 to TRBJ1-2; 8 bases match TRBD1. J lost 7 bases, V lost 4 bases, and 8 bases had no gene match. The CDR3 spans 13 residues. The germline V gene has CDR1 SQVTM and CDR2 ANQGSEA. CDR3 region: CSVGTGGQSGYTF. CDR3 nucleotides: TGCAGCGTTGGCACAGGGGGTCAATCTGGCTACACCTTC. Complete variable domain (other parts from reference TRBV29-1 and TRBJ1-2): SAVISQKPSRDICQRGTSLTIQCQVDSQVTMMFWYRQQPGQSLTLIATANQGSEATYESGFVIDKFPISRPNLTFSTLTVSNMSPEDSSIYLCSVGTGGQSGYTFGSGTRLTVV.

This clone occurred once. The chain has TRBV24-1 and TRBJ1-1; 10 nucleotides agree with TRBD1. Looked up from germline, CDR1 is KGHDR and CDR2 is SFDVKD. V lost 8 bases and J lost 4; bases outside the gene matches: 3. The CDR3 runs to 13 residues. CDR3 residues: CATTGQGTTEAFF. Here the CDR3 DNA reads TGTGCCACCACGGGACAGGGGACCACTGAAGCTTTCTTT.

This clone was seen more than once but under ten times. This sequence joins TRBV19 and TRBJ1-1; 7 positions match TRBD1. Per the germline V gene, CDR1 is LNHDA and CDR2 is SQIVND (reference sequence). The CDR3 is made up of 16 amino acids. J was trimmed by 6 bases and V by 2 bases; bases with no gene match: 12. Here the CDR3 DNA reads TGTGCCAGTAGTATATCGCCAGGGGGTCCTGGATCTGAAGCTTTCTTT. It encodes CASSISPGGPGSEAFF.

The chain couples TRBV7-9 to TRBJ2-2; 7 bases agree with TRBD1. J was trimmed by 0 bases and V by 2 bases; bases with no gene match: 3. The CDR3 spans 16 residues. CDR1 and CDR2 from the germline V gene are SEHNR and FQNEAQ (reference sequence). In DNA, the CDR3 is TGTGCCAGCAGCTTATGGGGACAGCCGAACACCGGGGAGCTGTTTTTT. Residues: CASSLWGQPNTGELFF.

The V gene is TRBV5-5, the J gene TRBJ2-5; 8 bases are a match to TRBD1. The CDR3 covers 15 residues. With 4 bases clipped from V and 5 bases from J, the junction kept 10 bases outside the gene matches. The V gene's germline CDR1 is SGHKS and CDR2 YYEKEE (reference sequence). The CDR3 here is CASSPGQGGRETQYF. CDR3 in DNA: TGTGCCAGCAGCCCTGGACAGGGAGGTCGGGAGACCCAGTACTTC.

This rearrangement joins TRBV6-5 to TRBJ1-6; D not certain. Trimming removed 9 bases from V and 7 bases from J, with 13 bases in between. The length of the CDR3 is 13 residues. The germline CDR1 and CDR2 sequences are MNHEY and SVGAGI. This chain's CDR3 is CASRGYQNSPLHF. The CDR3 DNA sequence: TGTGCCAGTCGGGGATACCAGAATTCACCCCTCCACTTT.

V and J are TRBV5-1 and TRBJ2-3; 12 bases align to TRBD1. V lost 7 bases, J lost 7 bases, and 7 bases stayed unmatched. CDR3 size: 14 residues. CDR1 and CDR2 from the germline V gene are SGHRS and YFSETQ. The CDR3 protein is CASGSGQGANTQYF. The DNA for the CDR3 is TGCGCCAGCGGGTCGGGACAGGGGGCGAATACGCAGTATTTT.